This T cell receptor (beta chain) is drawn from a study of blood T cell repertoires in COVID-19. Looking at the study overall: Sample material is recorded as cDNA or gDNA derived from T cells, B-cell-depleted T cells, or PBMCs.

With 2 bases clipped from V and 3 bases from J, the junction kept 4 bases outside the gene matches. This CDR3 has 15 amino acids. Germline V gives CDR1 MNHEY, CDR2 SVGEGT. This table comes from immunoSEQ multiplex PCR, and its TCRdb copy is limited to in-frame clones, with some not included. The sample records tens of thousands of clones, around 90% being singletons. V is TRBV6-2 or TRBV6-3 and J is TRBJ1-5, with TRBD1 identical over 7 bases. The origin of this receptor is a man in his sixties with active COVID-19. Sequenced input: peripheral blood. CDR3 region: CASSYPTGINQPQHF. CDR3 coding DNA: TGTGCCAGCAGTTACCCGACAGGGATCAATCAGCCCCAGCATTTT.